This entry is about one T cell receptor beta chain. These data come from a study of blood T cell repertoires in COVID-19. About the study: There were acute and convalescent COVID-19 samples, and they came from the United States, Italy and Spain. T cells, B-cell-depleted T cells, or PBMCs provided the cDNA or gDNA that served as material.

Under the authors' procedure: Reference gene primer amplification gave nucleated cell count estimates. TCRdb's copy holds only in-frame clones and misses some; the assay was immunoSEQ multiplex PCR. V, J and clone size are those of that table, while D and trimming were read from the DNA. The sample holds around 150,000 clones, roughly 85% seen once. Per the germline V gene, CDR1 is MDHEN and CDR2 is SYDVKM. CDR3 length equals 15 residues. V lost 9 bases, J lost 6 bases, and 15 bases stayed unmatched. The J gene is TRBJ1-2, the V gene TRBV28; the match to TRBD1 covers 8 bases. The TCR comes from a human donor with acute or convalescent COVID-19. The donor label of this sample is uncertain. Sequenced: peripheral blood. The CDR3 sequence is CASQGAGIRPHGYTF. The DNA of the CDR3 is TGTGCCAGTCAGGGGGCGGGGATCCGTCCTCATGGCTACACCTTC.